This record concerns one TCR beta chain sequence. This sample stems from a study of CD8 T cells in Susac syndrome. RNA amounts of roughly 0.45 to 1 ug underwent reverse transcription with random hexamers. TCRdb re-called the immunoSEQ multiplex PCR reads with MiXCR, one entry per CDR3 protein. The table lists about 110,000 distinct CDR3 sequences, roughly 94% of them singletons, with around 0.41% in the top ten. The CDR3 contains 16 residues. Unmatched junction bases numbered 4, after V lost 1 base and J lost 0 bases. Germline lookup yields CDR1 SNHLY and CDR2 FYNNEI. CD8+ and CD4+ T cells circulating in blood were sequenced for TCR beta.

The source of this sequence is a human donor with Susac syndrome. Sequences were obtained from CD8+ T cells from PBMCs. This chain connects TRBV2 to TRBJ2-3; 7 bases are shared with TRBD2. The CDR3 loop reads CASSEETSPSTDTQYF. CDR3 bases: TGTGCCAGCAGTGAAGAGACTAGCCCTAGCACAGATACGCAGTATTTT. The whole variable domain, remainder taken from reference TRBV2 and TRBJ2-3, is EPEVTQTPSHQVTQMGQEVILRCVPISNHLYFYWYRQILGQKVEFLVSFYNNEISEKSEIFDDQFSVERPDGSNFTLKIRSTKLEDSAMYFCASSEETSPSTDTQYFGPGTRLTVL.